Presented here are 19 T cell receptor beta chains from one specimen sequenced in a study of cytomegalovirus exposure and HLA in healthy donors. Only in-frame clones appear in the TCRdb table, and some are missing; sequencing was by immunoSEQ multiplex PCR. The repertoire consists of 160,000 or so clones, with 88% occurring once and the leading ten covering 3%. Sequenced: PBMCs. Source of these receptors: a young man in good health and CMV-seronegative.

The gene calls are TRBV27 and TRBJ2-6; 8 bases are a match to TRBD1. V dropped 3 bases and J dropped 4; count of bases not matched to a gene: 8. The germline gives CDR1 MNHEY, CDR2 SMNVEV (reference sequence). This CDR3 spans 17 amino acids. CDR3 DNA sequence: TGTGCCAGCAGTTTGGTCCAGGGGGCGGGAGGGGCCAACGTCCTGACTTTC. Amino acid sequence: CASSLVQGAGGANVLTF.

This rearrangement joins TRBV6-1 to TRBJ2-2; perhaps TRBD1 as D (6 bases). Germline CDR1 and CDR2: MNHNS and SASEGT. The V end lost 6 bases, the J end lost 4 bases, and 9 bases lay between the germline ends. CDR3 length: 13 residues. In DNA form, the CDR3 reads TGTGCCAGCAGGCAGGGGCTCACCGGGGAGCTGTTTTTT. Translating it yields CASRQGLTGELFF.

The V and J genes are TRBV27 and TRBJ2-7; perhaps TRBD2 as D (5 bases). The CDR3 loop spans 15 amino acids. The germline CDR1 and CDR2 sequences are MNHEY and SMNVEV (reference sequence). The V end lost 3 bases, the J end lost 7 bases, and 19 bases lay between the germline ends. The CDR3 region is CASSLMTLSRGEQYF. The CDR3 DNA follows: TGTGCCAGCAGTTTGATGACTCTCTCACGGGGTGAGCAGTACTTC.

The V call is TRBV10-3, the J call TRBJ2-5; 12 bases align to TRBD1. This CDR3 comprises 14 residues. J lost 5 bases, V lost 11 bases, and 9 bases had no gene match. Germline CDR1 and CDR2: ENHRY and SYGVKD. The DNA for the CDR3 is TGTGCCGTCCGGGACAGGGGGCGTCGGGAGACCCAGTACTTC. It yields the protein CAVRDRGRRETQYF.

The J gene is TRBJ1-5, the V gene TRBV2; tentatively, D is TRBD1 (6 bases). The CDR3 spans 14 residues. The V gene lost 6 bases and the J gene lost 4 bases, with 13 bases spanning the gap. Germline values: CDR1 SNHLY, CDR2 FYNNEI. The DNA for the CDR3 is TGTGCCAGCAGCCCCGGGACACTAAATCAGCCCCAGCATTTT. Translation gives CASSPGTLNQPQHF.

This chain links TRBV28 with TRBJ1-5, with a tentative D call TRBD1 (5 bases). CDR3 length: 13 residues. V was cut by 1 base and J by 6 bases, with 7 bases left in between. In germline, CDR1 is MDHEN, CDR2 SYDVKM. The CDR3 DNA reads as TGTGCCAGCAGTTTATTTCAGGGTCAGCCCCAGCATTTT. Protein product: CASSLFQGQPQHF.

This chain uses TRBV10-3 with TRBJ2-3, with 10 bases identical to TRBD2. V was clipped by 5 bases and J by 6 bases; unmatched bases: 11. In germline, CDR1 is ENHRY, CDR2 SYGVKD. The CDR3 is made up of 16 amino acids. This chain's CDR3 is CAISRRQREGPDTQYF. In nucleotides, the CDR3 is TGTGCCATCAGTAGGCGACAGCGGGAGGGCCCGGATACGCAGTATTTT.

The rearrangement links TRBV27 to TRBJ2-2; tentative D call: TRBD2 (5 bases). Between the trimmed V and J ends, which lost 2 bases and 5 bases, there was a span of 12 bases. The CDR3 is made up of 15 amino acids. The germline V gene encodes CDR1 MNHEY and CDR2 SMNVEV (reference sequence). CDR3 in DNA: TGTGCCAGCAGTTTACTGAGGGAGCGGACCGGGGAGCTGTTTTTT. Encoded protein: CASSLLRERTGELFF.

V is TRBV27 and J is TRBJ2-7, with D possibly TRBD2 on 7 matching bases. V was trimmed by 4 bases and J by 0 bases, leaving 10 bases between them. Germline loops: CDR1 MNHEY, CDR2 SMNVEV (reference sequence). The length of the CDR3 is 14 residues. The CDR3 region has the DNA TGTGCCAGCAGTTGGGGAGGGGGCTCCTACGAGCAGTACTTC. Translated: CASSWGGGSYEQYF.

The chain joins TRBV5-1 to TRBJ2-5, with 7 nucleotides matching TRBD2. This CDR3 comprises 15 residues. V lost 4 bases to trimming and J lost 4 bases; unmatched junction nucleotides: 10. Germline CDR1 and CDR2: SGHRS and YFSETQ. Here the CDR3 DNA reads TGCGCCAGCAGCCGTTTAGGGGAGGGCTTAGAGACCCAGTACTTC. It encodes CASSRLGEGLETQYF. The full variable domain, completed using reference TRBV5-1 and TRBJ2-5, is KAGVTQTPRYLIKTRGQQVTLSCSPISGHRSVSWYQQTPGQGLQFLFEYFSETQRNKGNFPGRFSGRQFSNSRSEMNVSTLELGDSALYLCASSRLGEGLETQYFGPGTRLLVL.

This chain links TRBV28 with TRBJ2-2, with D perhaps matching TRBD1 (5 bases). Looked up from germline, CDR1 is MDHEN and CDR2 is SYDVKM. The V end was cut by 3 bases, the J end by 5 bases, with 10 bases between. CDR3 size: 14 residues. Written as DNA, the CDR3 is TGTGCCAGCAGTTTTAGGGCAGGGACCGGGGAGCTGTTTTTT. Protein product: CASSFRAGTGELFF.

The chain links TRBV28 to TRBJ2-3, with D possibly TRBD2 on 6 matching bases. Germline lookup yields CDR1 MDHEN and CDR2 SYDVKM. This CDR3 is built from 15 residues. V was clipped by 3 bases and J by 0 bases, with 10 bases between them. CDR3 loop: CASSLRRESTDTQYF. The CDR3, as DNA: TGTGCCAGCAGTTTGCGGCGGGAAAGCACAGATACGCAGTATTTT.

This sequence joins TRBV28 and TRBJ2-7, with 7 nucleotides matching TRBD1. The ends lost 4 bases at V and 0 bases at J; junction bases unmatched: 6. The V gene's germline CDR1 is MDHEN and CDR2 SYDVKM. The CDR3 is 15 amino acids. CDR3 bases: TGTGCCAGCAGTTCGGGACAGACCAACTCCTACGAGCAGTACGTC. Its protein product is CASSSGQTNSYEQYV.

This rearrangement joins TRBV7-2 to TRBJ2-1; a weak D match, TRBD2 (6 bases). Trimming removed 3 bases at V and 1 base at J, with 10 bases between. The CDR3 extends over 15 amino acids. CDR1 and CDR2 from the germline V gene are SGHTA and FQGNSA. The CDR3, as DNA: TGTGCCAGCAGCTTCCGGGACTCATCCTACAATGAGCAGTTCTTC. This encodes CASSFRDSSYNEQFF.

The chain has TRBV19 and TRBJ1-5; no firm D call. This CDR3 contains 14 residues. Trimming removed 8 bases at V and 7 bases at J, with 18 bases between. Germline CDR1 reads LNHDA; CDR2 reads SQIVND (reference sequence). The CDR3 spells CASQWAAAGQPQHF. CDR3 coding DNA: TGTGCCAGTCAATGGGCAGCCGCGGGGCAGCCCCAGCATTTT.

This clone has just one count. This chain joins TRBV5-1 and TRBJ2-3; 10 bases are a match to TRBD2. CDR3 length: 16 residues. The germline V gene has CDR1 SGHRS and CDR2 YFSETQ. Trimming removed 7 bases from V and 6 bases from J; junction bases left unmatched: 14. The chain's CDR3 is CASHGRTSGRGDTQYF. As DNA, the CDR3 is TGCGCCAGCCATGGCAGGACTAGCGGCCGAGGTGATACGCAGTATTTT.

V usage is TRBV28 and J usage is TRBJ2-3, with TRBD2 identical over 7 bases. Germline CDR1 MDHEN, CDR2 SYDVKM. Trimming cost V 4 bases and J 4 bases; bases outside gene matches: 20. CDR3 size: 19 residues. CDR3 amino acids: CASSSPLGFSGTHPDTQYF. The CDR3 nucleotides read TGTGCCAGCAGTTCCCCCCTCGGTTTCAGCGGGACCCACCCAGATACGCAGTATTTT.

V gene TRBV6-6 combines with J gene TRBJ1-5, with unresolved D. V was trimmed by 8 bases and J by 7 bases, leaving 12 bases between them. Germline V gene lookup returns CDR1 MNHNY and CDR2 SVGAGI (reference sequence). CDR3 length: 12 residues. CDR3 sequence (DNA): TGTGCCAGCGCGTTCGAGAGGCAGCCCCAGCATTTT. It yields the protein CASAFERQPQHF.

The chain combines TRBV18 with TRBJ1-2; 10 bases fit TRBD1. This CDR3 region has 16 residues. CDR1 and CDR2 from the germline V gene are KGHSH and LQKENI. Germline trimming cut 3 bases from V and 2 bases from J; bases unmatched to any gene: 6. The CDR3 loop is CASSPGTGEENYGYTF. DNA for the CDR3: TGTGCCAGCTCACCCGGGACAGGGGAGGAAAACTATGGCTACACCTTC. Filled out from reference TRBV18 and TRBJ1-2, the complete variable domain reads NAGVMQNPRHLVRRRGQEARLRCSPMKGHSHVYWYRQLPEEGLKFMVYLQKENIIDESGMPKERFSAEFPKEGPSILRIQQVVRGDSAAYFCASSPGTGEENYGYTFGSGTRLTVV.